These 17 T cell receptor beta chains were sequenced from one sample in a study of blood T cell repertoires in COVID-19 (dated by TCRdb to the early 2020s). The method was the immunoSEQ multiplex PCR assay. What TCRdb holds here is the immuneACCESS table cut down to in-frame rearrangements. Part of the clones is not present; checked against another copy, under half of the missing clones reflect an unresolved V gene, and the others are unexplained. The sample yields a few hundred thousand clones; 87% were counted once. Roughly 2% of the sample goes to the ten largest clones. Specimen: PBMCs or T cells enriched from blood (not recorded which). The receptors were sampled from a man in his forties in a cohort exposed to, infected with or recovered from COVID-19 (not recorded which).

The rearrangement links TRBV7-3 to TRBJ2-5, with D unresolved. This CDR3 comprises 13 residues. V was clipped by 0 bases and J by 0 bases, with 2 bases between them. Germline CDR1 is SGHTA and CDR2 is FQGTGA. The DNA for the CDR3 is TGTGCCAGCAGCTTAACCTACCAAGAGACCCAGTACTTC. Its protein product is CASSLTYQETQYF.

This clone came up a few times. The CDR3 sequence: CATSREGGTPYEGTF. CDR3 bases: TGTGCCACCAGCAGAGAGGGCGGGACCCCCTATGAGGGGACCTTC. The chain uses TRBV15 and TRBJ1-2, with TRBD1 as a possible D gene (5 bases). The CDR3 totals 15 residues. Germline CDR1 LNHNV, CDR2 YYDKDF (reference sequence). Trimming shortened V by 0 bases and J by 14 bases, and 22 bases separated the two germline ends. The whole variable domain, remainder taken from reference TRBV15 and TRBJ1-2, is DAMVIQNPRYQVTQFGKPVTLSCSQTLNHNVMYWYQQKSSQAPKLLFHYYDKDFNNEADTPDNFQSRRPNTSFCFLDIRSPGLGDTAMYLCATSREGGTPYEGTFGSGTRLTVV.

This clone was observed a single time. V is TRBV18 and J is TRBJ2-2, with 10 bases lining up with TRBD2. The V segment lost 3 bases and the J segment 2 bases; nucleotides outside the gene matches: 3. CDR1 and CDR2 (germline): KGHSH, LQKENI. This CDR3 region has 16 residues. This CDR3 is CASSPLLAGNTGELFF. CDR3 sequence (DNA): TGTGCCAGCTCACCCCTACTAGCGGGAAACACCGGGGAGCTGTTTTTT.

V usage is TRBV21-1 and J usage is TRBJ2-1; the tabulated D call, TRBD1, remains unverified against the DNA. TRBV21-1 counts as a pseudogene. There are 13 residues in the CDR3. DNA of the CDR3: TGTGCCAGCAGCCTCACACCTCGAAATGAGCAGTTCTTC. It translates to CASSLTPRNEQFF.

The rearrangement uses TRBV7-8 and TRBJ2-3, with D possibly being TRBD2 (6 bases). There are 18 residues in the CDR3. The ends were cut back, 6 bases at V and 0 bases at J, with 22 bases in the middle. The germline CDR1 and CDR2 sequences are SGHVS and FQNEAQ. The CDR3 nucleotides read TGTGCCAGCAGAGAAAGGGGTTTTTTAGGGACTAGCACAGATACGCAGTATTTT. Its protein is CASRERGFLGTSTDTQYF.

CDR3 in amino acids: CASSELIGAGNTEAFF. The CDR3 bases are TGTGCCAGCAGTGAACTTATCGGTGCGGGGAACACTGAAGCTTTCTTT. The chain joins TRBV6-1 to TRBJ1-1; D not resolved. Trimming shortened V by 2 bases and J by 1 base, and 14 bases separated the two germline ends. CDR1 and CDR2 from the germline V gene are MNHNS and SASEGT. This CDR3 is 16 amino acids long.

The V and J genes are TRBV5-1 and TRBJ2-7, with a weak D call TRBD1 (6 bases). V dropped 4 bases and J dropped 5 bases, with 13 bases sitting between them. Germline CDR1 reads SGHRS; CDR2 reads YFSETQ. There are 13 residues in the CDR3. CDR3 sequence: CASSEGHFHEQYF. As DNA, the CDR3 is TGCGCCAGCAGCGAGGGACATTTCCACGAGCAGTACTTC.

The table lists this clone with a count of one. The CDR3 region is CASSIGTGTGVNEQFF. In DNA form, the CDR3 reads TGTGCCAGTAGTATAGGAACCGGGACAGGGGTTAATGAGCAGTTCTTC. The chain is built from TRBV19 and TRBJ2-1; TRBD1 matches 10 bases. The CDR3 spans 16 residues. CDR1 is LNHDA, CDR2 SQIVND, per germline (reference sequence). The ends lost 1 base at V and 7 bases at J; junction bases unmatched: 7.

The chain couples TRBV2 to TRBJ1-5; the match to TRBD1 covers 7 bases. CDR3 length: 17 amino acids. Per the germline V gene, CDR1 is SNHLY and CDR2 is FYNNEI. V trimming: 2 bases; J trimming: 1 base; junction bases outside the gene matches: 8. CDR3 bases: TGTGCCAGCAGTGAACTAGCTGACAGGGAGAGCAATCAGCCCCAGCATTTT. Protein sequence: CASSELADRESNQPQHF.

V and J are TRBV24-1 and TRBJ2-1; TRBD2 is a possible D gene (5 bases). Trimming cost V 5 bases and J 8 bases, with 18 bases left between them. The length of the CDR3 is 15 residues. Germline V gene sequence: CDR1 KGHDR, CDR2 SFDVKD. The CDR3 loop is CATSVGQAERDEQFF. In DNA, the CDR3 is TGTGCCACCAGTGTCGGTCAGGCGGAGAGGGATGAGCAGTTCTTC.

The V call is TRBV6-5, the J call TRBJ1-2, with a tentative D call TRBD1 (5 bases). The CDR3 loop spans 13 amino acids. Germline CDR1 is MNHEY and CDR2 is SVGAGI. The V and J ends lost 10 bases and 3 bases respectively, with 15 bases between them. The CDR3 DNA follows: TGTGCCACTTCTATGTGGGGGGACTATGGCTACACCTTC. Its translation: CATSMWGDYGYTF.

The chain has TRBV3-1 (or the pseudogene TRBV3-2) and TRBJ2-6; D not certain. V gave up 6 bases and J gave up 0 bases, with 12 bases separating them. CDR1 and CDR2 (germline): LGHDT, YNNKEL (reference sequence). CDR3 length: 16 amino acids. For the CDR3, the DNA is TGTGCCAGCAGTAACGAACCGAGCTCTGGGGCCAACGTCCTGACTTTC. Translation gives CASSNEPSSGANVLTF.

J is TRBJ1-2 and V is TRBV5-1; the match to TRBD1 covers 7 bases. V shed 0 bases and J 6 bases; nucleotides not matched to a gene: 8. This CDR3 has 15 amino acids. CDR1 SGHRS and CDR2 YFSETQ come from the germline V gene. In DNA form, the CDR3 reads TGCGCCAGCAGCTTGGCCAGCACAGGGGTGAATGGCTACACCTTC. Translation gives CASSLASTGVNGYTF.

The V gene is TRBV15, the J gene TRBJ2-2; 9 nucleotides line up with TRBD1. The J segment lost 6 bases and the V segment lost 5 bases, leaving 10 bases of the junction unmatched. The CDR3 totals 16 residues. Germline values: CDR1 LNHNV, CDR2 YYDKDF (reference sequence). The CDR3 bases are TGTGCCACCAGCGCTCCGGGACAGGGCCGACCCGGGGAGCTGTTTTTT. It translates to CATSAPGQGRPGELFF.

The rearrangement links TRBV19 to TRBJ2-5; maybe TRBD1 (5 bases). Germline CDR1 is LNHDA and CDR2 is SQIVND (reference sequence). This CDR3 spans 17 amino acids. V was cut by 2 bases and J by 4 bases, with 20 bases left in between. DNA for the CDR3: TGTGCCAGTAGTATACAGCCCAAGGGCTCAAGGGGAGAGACCCAGTACTTC. It codes for CASSIQPKGSRGETQYF.

This chain links TRBV2 with TRBJ2-1; the match to TRBD2 covers 8 bases. J was trimmed by 4 bases and V by 1 base; bases with no gene match: 3. CDR3 length equals 15 residues. CDR1 is SNHLY and CDR2 is FYNNEI in the germline V gene. The CDR3 reads CASSEGLAPYNEQFF. Here the CDR3 DNA reads TGTGCCAGCAGTGAAGGACTAGCGCCATACAATGAGCAGTTCTTC.

V usage is TRBV18 and J usage is TRBJ1-1, with TRBD1 identical over 11 bases. The CDR3 has 15 amino acids. Germline V CDR1 and CDR2: KGHSH, LQKENI. With V trimmed by 3 bases and J by 4 bases, 4 bases remained unmatched. The DNA for the CDR3 is TGTGCCAGCTCACCCGGACAGGGGGCTATCACTGAAGCTTTCTTT. Protein product: CASSPGQGAITEAFF.